This record covers a single T cell receptor (beta chain). Its cognate antigen is unknown. The data were obtained in a study of Tregs in tolerant kidney transplant recipients. Germline V gene sequence: CDR1 SGHNT, CDR2 YENEEA. The germline V and J ends were trimmed by 1 base and 0 bases, with 7 bases remaining between them. CDR3 length: 14 residues. Assay: immunoSEQ multiplex PCR; the TCRdb copy retains only in-frame clones and omits some. Here the sample spans about 240,000 clones, about four fifths being singletons. Findings and limits, study-wide: Activated donor B cell expansion appeared to reveal the most relevant donor-specific TCRbeta repertoire. Biological reproducibility was not directly addressed in this study.

The source is a human donor in good health. The sequenced sample was CD4+ T cells from blood. The J gene is TRBJ2-7, the V gene TRBV11-3; D is unclear. The CDR3 DNA follows: TGTGCCAGCAGCTTAGGTGGCAACTCCTACGAGCAGTACTTC. Translating it yields CASSLGGNSYEQYF.